The next 30 T cell receptor beta chains were all read from a single sample in a study of cytomegalovirus exposure and HLA in healthy donors. PCR employed 60 Vbeta and 13 Jbeta primers. Method: immunoSEQ multiplex PCR; TCRdb's copy keeps in-frame clones and lacks some. Counted here are 35,000 to 55,000 clones, about 78% occurring once; the ten biggest clones make up about 3.2%. The sequenced sample consisted of PBMCs. The receptor set was obtained from a woman aged 25 to 45 in good health and CMV-seronegative.

This chain connects TRBV14 to TRBJ2-3, with 7 bases lining up with TRBD2. V lost 4 bases and J lost 2; bases outside the gene matches: 9. This CDR3 has 16 residues. CDR1 and CDR2 (germline): SGHDN, FVKESK. The CDR3 nucleotides are TGTGCCAGCAGCCCCGAAGCGGGGTATGCCACAGATACGCAGTATTTT. This gives the protein CASSPEAGYATDTQYF.

This rearrangement joins TRBV6-1 to TRBJ2-5; the D gene is possibly TRBD2 (6 bases). The CDR3 is 13 residues long. Per the germline V gene, CDR1 is MNHNS and CDR2 is SASEGT. V lost 3 bases and J lost 4, with 9 bases in between. The CDR3 nucleotides are TGTGCCAGCAGTGACGGGGGTCGAGAGACCCAGTACTTC. Residues: CASSDGGRETQYF.

This clone was observed a few times. V is TRBV29-1 and J is TRBJ2-7; D gene ambiguous. From germline, CDR1 is SQVTM and CDR2 ANQGSEA. This CDR3 region has 13 residues. Trimming shortened V by 1 base and J by 8 bases, and 15 bases separated the two germline ends. In DNA form, the CDR3 reads TGCAGCGTTGAAGGACAATTCCTGGGTCAGCAGTACTTC. It translates to CSVEGQFLGQQYF.

V usage is TRBV4-2 and J usage is TRBJ2-5; D not resolved. This CDR3 has 13 residues. V lost 0 bases, J lost 4 bases, and 6 bases lay in between. CDR1 is LGHNA and CDR2 is YNFKEQ in the germline V gene. The CDR3 spells CASSQDARETQYF. The CDR3 coding sequence is TGTGCCAGCAGCCAAGACGCGCGAGAGACCCAGTACTTC.

This clone appeared a single time. The chain is built from TRBV7-2 and TRBJ1-5; 7 nucleotides agree with TRBD1. Germline CDR1 SGHTA, CDR2 FQGNSA. The length of the CDR3 is 14 residues. The ends lost 8 bases at V and 0 bases at J; junction bases unmatched: 4. The CDR3 region has the DNA TGTGCCAGCCGGGACAGTTATAGCAATCAGCCCCAGCATTTT. It encodes CASRDSYSNQPQHF. The complete variable domain, with remaining parts taken from reference TRBV7-2 and TRBJ1-5, reads GAGVSQSPSNKVTEKGKDVELRCDPISGHTALYWYRQSLGQGLEFLIYFQGNSAPDKSGLPSDRFSAERTGGSVSTLTIQRTQQEDSAVYLCASRDSYSNQPQHFGDGTRLSIL.

This clone was recorded only once. The chain carries TRBV28 and TRBJ1-2, with 12 bases lining up with TRBD1. The germline CDR1 and CDR2 sequences are MDHEN and SYDVKM. CDR3 length: 17 residues. The V and J ends lost 5 bases and 3 bases, in that order; junction bases with no gene match: 10. CDR3 region: CASSGGTGGIEDYGYTF. CDR3 bases: TGTGCCAGCAGTGGGGGGACAGGGGGCATCGAAGACTATGGCTACACCTTC.

The chain employs TRBV7-2 and TRBJ2-3; weak D call: TRBD2 (6 bases). Trimming left V 4 bases short and J 5 bases short, with 7 bases between. Germline CDR1 is SGHTA and CDR2 is FQGNSA. CDR3 length: 12 residues. This CDR3 is CASSSTRDTQYF. The CDR3 region has the DNA TGTGCCAGCAGCTCGACTAGAGATACGCAGTATTTT.

The V and J genes are TRBV2 and TRBJ2-5; 10 nucleotides match TRBD1. This CDR3 region has 16 residues. V shed 6 bases, J shed 7 bases, and the junction held 14 bases outside the gene matches. The germline V gene encodes CDR1 SNHLY and CDR2 FYNNEI. In nucleotides, the CDR3 is TGTGCCAGCAGCACAACTCCGGGACAGGGGAGGGCGACCCAGTACTTC. Its translation is CASSTTPGQGRATQYF.

The J gene is TRBJ2-2, the V gene TRBV6-1; 10 bases are shared with TRBD1. V was clipped by 2 bases and J by 4 bases; unmatched bases: 4. Germline V gene data show CDR1 as MNHNS and CDR2 as SASEGT. The length of the CDR3 is 16 residues. The CDR3 loop reads CASSEQGTGVTGELFF. For the CDR3, the DNA is TGTGCCAGCAGTGAACAGGGGACAGGGGTCACCGGGGAGCTGTTTTTT.

This chain uses TRBV6-1 with TRBJ1-3; 7 bases match TRBD1. The CDR3 totals 15 residues. Germline CDR1 is MNHNS and CDR2 is SASEGT. Germline trimming cut 5 bases from V and 1 base from J; bases unmatched to any gene: 5. In DNA, the CDR3 is TGTGCCAGCAGTACAGGGGCGATGTCTGGAAACACCATATATTTT. Residues: CASSTGAMSGNTIYF.

The chain has TRBV30 and TRBJ2-1, with 7 bases that match TRBD1. Germline CDR1 GTSNPN, CDR2 SVGIG (reference sequence). The V gene end was trimmed by 2 bases and the J gene end by 8 bases; junction bases not matched to a gene: 12. CDR3 length: 15 amino acids. The CDR3 nucleotides are TGTGCCTGGAGTCATGACACTTACAGGGGAGATGAGCAGTTCTTC. Its protein product is CAWSHDTYRGDEQFF.

The gene calls are TRBV6-5 and TRBJ2-7; TRBD2 matches at 7 bases. J was trimmed by 2 bases and V by 7 bases; bases with no gene match: 8. This CDR3 is 14 amino acids long. The germline CDR1 and CDR2 sequences are MNHEY and SVGAGI. The DNA for the CDR3 is TGTGCCAGCAAGGCTAGCGGTTCCACCTACGAGCAGTACTTC. Protein: CASKASGSTYEQYF.

The rearrangement uses TRBV30 and TRBJ2-3; 7 bases fit TRBD2. CDR3 size: 16 residues. Unmatched junction bases numbered 13, after V lost 0 bases and J lost 7 bases. Germline CDR1 GTSNPN, CDR2 SVGIG (reference sequence). CDR3 bases: TGTGCCTGGAGTGTACTGGAGGGACTATCAATGAATACGCAGTATTTT. This encodes CAWSVLEGLSMNTQYF.

The table lists this clone with a few counts. This CDR3 reads CASSALSSYEQYF. CDR3 sequence (DNA): TGCGCCAGCAGCGCGCTATCCTCCTACGAGCAGTACTTC. This chain uses TRBV5-1 with TRBJ2-7; D is unclear. The germline V gene has CDR1 SGHRS and CDR2 YFSETQ. CDR3 size: 13 residues. The V end was cut by 4 bases, the J end by 0 bases, with 8 bases between. Complete variable domain (other parts from reference TRBV5-1 and TRBJ2-7): KAGVTQTPRYLIKTRGQQVTLSCSPISGHRSVSWYQQTPGQGLQFLFEYFSETQRNKGNFPGRFSGRQFSNSRSEMNVSTLELGDSALYLCASSALSSYEQYFGPGTRLTVT.

This chain links TRBV6-1 with TRBJ1-4, with 10 bases identical to TRBD1. Germline loops: CDR1 MNHNS, CDR2 SASEGT. Losses at the gene ends were 0 bases for V and 8 bases for J; bases not matched to a gene: 3. The CDR3 runs to 15 residues. The CDR3 DNA reads TGTGCCAGCAGTGAAGCGGGACAGGGGTGGGAAAAACTGTTTTTT. It encodes CASSEAGQGWEKLFF.

The chain combines TRBV29-1 with TRBJ1-2; the D gene is possibly TRBD1 (6 bases). The V and J ends lost 3 bases and 4 bases respectively, with 12 bases between them. Germline V gives CDR1 SQVTM, CDR2 ANQGSEA. The CDR3 runs 13 residues. CDR3 DNA: TGCAGCGTTGATGTACAGGGCAGCTATGGCTACACCTTC. This sequence encodes CSVDVQGSYGYTF.

A word on this clone: Germline is not matched at one junction end, which may reflect a read error. The V gene is TRBV2, the J gene TRBJ1-1; D remains unclear. This CDR3 has 11 residues. Germline loops: CDR1 SNHLY, CDR2 FYNNEI. The CDR3 DNA follows: TGTGCCAGCAGTGAAGCGATGGTACTCAAGTTT. This translates into CASSEAMVLKF.

The rearrangement joins TRBV7-9 to TRBJ2-1, with TRBD2 matching 11 bases. CDR3 length: 16 residues. Trimming cost V 3 bases and J 3 bases; bases outside gene matches: 4. Germline V lookup: CDR1 SEHNR, CDR2 FQNEAQ (reference sequence). For the CDR3, the DNA is TGTGCCAGCAGCTTGGGCCTAGCGGGAGGCTACAATGAGCAGTTCTTC. It translates to CASSLGLAGGYNEQFF.

The chain uses TRBV4-1 and TRBJ1-5; 7 bases fit TRBD1. The CDR3 runs 15 residues. J lost 2 bases, V lost 6 bases, and 7 bases had no gene match. Germline values: CDR1 MGHRA, CDR2 YSYEKL. The CDR3 sequence is CASSHDRVGNQPQHF. Written as DNA, the CDR3 is TGCGCCAGCAGTCATGACAGGGTGGGCAATCAGCCCCAGCATTTT.

The chain carries TRBV6-1 and TRBJ2-2; TRBD1 might be the D (6 bases). Germline V gives CDR1 MNHNS, CDR2 SASEGT. The CDR3 covers 14 residues. V dropped 6 bases and J dropped 0 bases, with 8 bases sitting between them. CDR3 in DNA: TGTGCCAGCAGCAGGGGTGCGAACACCGGGGAGCTGTTTTTT. It yields the protein CASSRGANTGELFF.

The chain uses TRBV2 and TRBJ2-3, with TRBD2 matching 8 bases. CDR3 size: 15 residues. V shed 6 bases and J 6 bases; nucleotides not matched to a gene: 11. Germline V gene lookup returns CDR1 SNHLY and CDR2 FYNNEI. CDR3 sequence reads: CASSDLAGGDDTQYF. The CDR3, as DNA: TGTGCCAGCAGCGACCTGGCGGGAGGAGACGATACGCAGTATTTT. The entire variable domain, with the rest obtained from reference TRBV2 and TRBJ2-3, is as follows: EPEVTQTPSHQVTQMGQEVILRCVPISNHLYFYWYRQILGQKVEFLVSFYNNEISEKSEIFDDQFSVERPDGSNFTLKIRSTKLEDSAMYFCASSDLAGGDDTQYFGPGTRLTVL.

The V and J genes are TRBV5-4 and TRBJ2-5, with 8 bases that match TRBD2. Germline trimming cut 2 bases from V and 4 bases from J; bases unmatched to any gene: 7. The CDR3 has 15 residues. The germline V gene has CDR1 SGHNT and CDR2 YYREEE (reference sequence). CDR3 DNA: TGTGCCAGCAGCTTTCGAAGCGGGAGTGGAGAGACCCAGTACTTC. Translated, it gives CASSFRSGSGETQYF.

This chain connects TRBV7-9 to TRBJ1-2; D is undetermined. The length of the CDR3 is 14 residues. Germline values: CDR1 SEHNR, CDR2 FQNEAQ (reference sequence). The ends were cut back, 2 bases at V and 0 bases at J, with 7 bases in the middle. CDR3 protein: CASSLSVANYGYTF. CDR3 nucleotides: TGTGCCAGCAGCTTATCGGTCGCTAACTATGGCTACACCTTC.

V and J are TRBV5-1 and TRBJ1-3; 10 positions match TRBD1. This CDR3 contains 16 residues. Per germline, CDR1 SGHRS and CDR2 YFSETQ. Germline trimming cut 4 bases from V and 3 bases from J; bases unmatched to any gene: 7. The CDR3 protein is CASSDATGGFGNTIYF. In DNA form, the CDR3 reads TGCGCCAGCAGCGATGCGACAGGGGGCTTTGGAAACACCATATATTTT.

This clone turned up a few times. The rearrangement uses TRBV7-9 and TRBJ2-5; tentative D call: TRBD2 (6 bases). The V gene's germline CDR1 is SEHNR and CDR2 FQNEAQ (reference sequence). V was shortened by 5 bases and J by 4 bases, with 14 bases between the two germline ends. This CDR3 region has 14 residues. The CDR3 DNA follows: TGTGCCAGCAGCGGGCCGGAGGGCCGAGAGACCCAGTACTTC. Translation: CASSGPEGRETQYF.

A few counts support this clone. This rearrangement joins TRBV28 to TRBJ1-1, with D uncertain. The V gene's germline CDR1 is MDHEN and CDR2 SYDVKM. V was shortened by 6 bases and J by 8 bases, with 16 bases between the two germline ends. CDR3 length: 13 residues. This CDR3 is CASSLGALPEAFF. CDR3 nucleotide sequence: TGTGCCAGCAGCCTGGGCGCCCTCCCGGAAGCTTTCTTT.

This clone counts as medium-sized. The V gene is TRBV6-4, the J gene TRBJ2-3; TRBD1 aligns across 8 bases. Trimming removed 5 bases from V and 3 bases from J; junction bases left unmatched: 4. The V gene's germline CDR1 is MRHNA and CDR2 SNTAGT. CDR3 length: 14 residues. This CDR3 reads CASSPGQETDTQYF. The CDR3 DNA is TGTGCCAGCAGTCCGGGACAGGAGACAGATACGCAGTATTTT.

This clone was counted a few times. The V call is TRBV4-2, the J call TRBJ2-1; 11 nucleotides agree with TRBD1. The V segment lost 0 bases and the J segment 7 bases; nucleotides outside the gene matches: 8. The CDR3 consists of 17 residues. Germline V gives CDR1 LGHNA, CDR2 YNFKEQ. The CDR3 spells CASSQEKGGTGGNEQFF. The DNA for the CDR3 is TGTGCCAGCAGCCAAGAAAAGGGAGGGACAGGGGGTAATGAGCAGTTCTTC.

The rearrangement joins TRBV6-1 to TRBJ1-5, with a tentative D call TRBD1 (5 bases). The CDR3 sequence is 14 residues long. The V and J ends lost 7 bases and 4 bases respectively, with 14 bases between them. From germline, CDR1 is MNHNS and CDR2 SASEGT. CDR3 sequence (DNA): TGTGCCAGCAATACGGACATCATTAATCAGCCCCAGCATTTT. Protein sequence: CASNTDIINQPQHF.

This rearrangement joins TRBV5-6 to TRBJ1-1; D uncertain. From germline, CDR1 is SGHDT and CDR2 YYEEEE. With 3 bases removed from V and 8 bases from J, the gap between germline ends came to 11 bases. The CDR3 consists of 12 residues. CDR3 DNA: TGTGCCAGCAGCTCCCCAGGAGGGGAAGCTTTCTTT. Translated: CASSSPGGEAFF. Variable domain in full (rest from reference TRBV5-6 and TRBJ1-1): DAGVTQSPTHLIKTRGQQVTLRCSPKSGHDTVSWYQQALGQGPQFIFQYYEEEERQRGNFPDRFSGHQFPNYSSELNVNALLLGDSALYLCASSSPGGEAFFGQGTRLTVV.